At least ten counts were recorded for the clone carrying this TCR beta chain. What it binds is unknown. This sample was included in a study of read filtering for tumor transcriptome and immune sequencing. Study-level background: Among patients, 17 to 20 were male and more than 12 female, aged roughly 47 to 90 (mean about 70). Revised staging placed eight or nine patients in R-ISS I, over 15 in II, 7 in III. Per sample, TCR-region reads ranged about 4 to 11 million by IR-seq, roughly 85 to 1,300 by RNA-seq. Study-level results: Single-read clonotypes: roughly 80% of IR-seq clonotypes (roughly 4% of reads), roughly 70% of RNA-seq clonotypes (roughly 49% of reads).

The CDR3 contains 12 residues. CDR1 is DFQATT and CDR2 is SNEGSKA in the germline V gene (reference sequence). V was pared by 6 bases and J by 3 bases, with 12 bases between. From roughly 390 ng of RNA, a library with molecular barcoded alpha/delta and beta/gamma adaptors was made. TCRdb reanalysed the reads using MiXCR and keeps one entry per CDR3 protein. The table has about 37,000 distinct CDR3 sequences, approximately 10% seen once. Sample: a population of CD138-negative cells sorted from bone marrow. The TCR comes from a donor aged 40 or older with multiple myeloma. The chain is built from TRBV20-1 and TRBJ2-7; D is perhaps TRBD1 (5 bases). CDR3 bases: TGCAGTGCGGAAGGGGAAGTCTACGAGCAGTACTTC. This encodes CSAEGEVYEQYF.